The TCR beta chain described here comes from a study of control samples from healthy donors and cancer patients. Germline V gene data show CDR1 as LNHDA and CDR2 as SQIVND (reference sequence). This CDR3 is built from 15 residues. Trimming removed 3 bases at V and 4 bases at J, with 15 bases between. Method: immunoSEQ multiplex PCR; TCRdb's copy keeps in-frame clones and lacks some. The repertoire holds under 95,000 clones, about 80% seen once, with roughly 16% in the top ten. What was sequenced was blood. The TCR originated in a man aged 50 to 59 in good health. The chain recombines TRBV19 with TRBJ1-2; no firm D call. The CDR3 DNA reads TGTGCCAGTAGTATTATCGAGCGGCAGTTCTATGGCTACACCTTC. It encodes CASSIIERQFYGYTF.